Sequencing of this T cell receptor beta chain was carried out in a study of blood T cell repertoires in COVID-19 (dated by TCRdb to between 2020 and 2021). Broadly, across the study: The collaborator samples originated in the United States, Italy and Spain and spanned the acute and convalescent phases of COVID-19. The material from the prospective study consisted of cDNA or gDNA derived from T cells, B-cell-depleted T cells, or PBMCs. Subjects who had been exposed to COVID-19, were actively infected with it, or had recovered from it provided the deeply sampled blood TCRbeta repertoires that made up the dataset. The repertoires were released in a freely available public database meant as a resource for research on the immune response to SARS-CoV-2. Samples came from the ongoing ImmuneRACE study (first 160 participants) plus 1,254 subjects from 6 global collaborators. A de-identified subject ID, COVID-19 status, age in years and sex were almost always included in the sample metadata. Where available, HLA class I and class II types were obtained from metadata supplied by the sample provider rather than from assay-based typing.

At one collaborating source in Seattle, patients were enrolled during active infection and were followed longitudinally through the course of disease. Whole blood was collected in K2EDTA tubes by collaborating institutions according to the institutions' own protocols. For TCRbeta analysis, collaborators shipped samples in one of three forms: frozen whole blood, isolated PBMCs, or DNA extracted from either of those sample types. TCRbeta CDR3 regions were amplified from genomic DNA by means of the immunoSEQ Assay, a bias-controlled multiplex PCR. For the original study's pipeline: Nucleated cell counts per sample were estimated from amplification of reference gene primers within the assay. To quantify the absolute abundance of each unique TCRbeta CDR3 rearrangement, sequence reads were collapsed and filtered. For each sample, productive Simpson clonality was calculated as the square root of Simpson's diversity index across productive rearrangements. TCRdb holds this immuneACCESS table with in-frame rearrangements only. Some clones are missing; in checked studies, unresolved V genes explain under half, and the rest has no known cause. V, J and clone size are taken as reported in that table, and D and trimming were inferred from the DNA itself. The sample contains 50,000 to 65,000 clones, almost 85% of them found a single time. About 15% of the sample is taken by the ten largest.

Points the paper makes about the study in general: Clinical and demographic metadata were provided uncurated, with the amount varying by source and participant.

Clipping removes 6 bases from V and 5 bases from J, with 7 as the unmatched junction base count. Taken from cysteine to phenylalanine, the CDR3 has 14 residues. The read is trimmed to its CDR3 DNA, 42 bases read in frame from base 1. In the germline V gene, CDR1 corresponds to SNHLY and CDR2 to FYNNEI. Of note for this clone: What this receptor recognizes is not known. Base-call qualities are not available, and no considerably larger clone is one nucleotide away.

Sample: peripheral blood. The V and J segments used are TRBV2 and TRBJ1-1; the central 9 bases match TRBD1. The sequence was obtained from a man aged 60 to 75 with COVID-19, enrolled during active disease. The CDR3 reads as follows: CASSPLGTGTEAFF. DNA sequence: TGTGCCAGCAGCCCCCTGGGGACAGGGACTGAAGCTTTCTTT.